Detailed here is one TCR beta chain. Which antigen it targets is not known. No base qualities exist here, and no much larger clone lies one base off it. TCR CDR3 regions were amplified from genomic DNA by multiplex PCR using the deep immunoSEQ assay. For each cell subset, the extracted genomic DNA was distributed evenly across all wells of several immunoSEQ 96-well plates, and each plate served as one replicate. For sorted subsets, each replicate PCR was loaded with about 200 ng genomic DNA, equivalent to some 31,000 T cell genomes. The purified libraries were quantified using a Qubit 3.0 fluorometer, sized with a Bioanalyzer 2100, and then quantified again using the KAPA Library Quantification kit. A separate single-read 150-cycle Illumina NextSeq 550 flow cell was used to sequence each immunoSEQ 96-well plate. The published analysis was carried out like this. Because the immunoSEQ output held only junctional sequences and lacked quality scores, the filtering could not match the filtering applied to full-length reads. Sequences were annotated with PyIR, a Python wrapper for IgBLAST v1.9, and V/J genes and CDR3 were assigned using IMGT germline references. Reads were filtered out if the reads had weak V/J assignments (E-value above 1e-6), no CDR3, stop codons, out-of-frame junctions, or ambiguous translated residues. V3J clonotypes were defined as sequences sharing the same inferred V gene, J gene, and CDR3 amino acid sequence. Percentage overlap between repertoires was computed as shared unique clonotypes divided by the size of the smaller repertoire. RTK rarefaction, the Chao1 estimator, and Recon v2.1 estimates of unobserved clonotypes were used to assess repertoire richness. Generation probabilities were computed with OLGA for all TCRbeta clonotypes obtained by the gDNA method from several donors. Sourced from immuneACCESS, this table was stored by TCRdb with only in-frame sequences that have V and J called. A share of the clones is absent; for the studies checked, an unresolved V gene accounts for under half, and the remainder has no known explanation. The V and J calls and clone size were taken over from that table, and D and trimming were inferred from the DNA. In all, the sample holds about 1 million clones, and roughly 75% of those were seen once. Over 1.3% of the sample rests with the top ten.

The sample is drawn from a study of shared clonotypes between healthy human individuals (dated by TCRdb to 2019 to 2021). General notes on the study: The cohort included a few men and a couple of women between 18 and 49 years of age. For each donor, CD4 naive and CD4 memory were each given three plates, CD8 naive was given two plates, and CD8 memory was given one plate. To estimate repertoire size and how much clonotypes are shared between individuals, the study performed deep sequencing of blood TCR repertoires from five healthy adults. To increase sequencing depth and limit assay-specific biases, different laboratories used diverse techniques to prepare libraries and sequence TCR repertoires. Per donor, leukapheresis produced somewhere between about 0.94 and 8.9 billion PBMCs. What the research found in general, with its limitations: Sampling was restricted to blood, and TCR repertoires in tissue are likely to differ from TCR repertoires in blood. Naive subsets generally had larger estimated clonotype richness than memory subsets did. Because the study included a small number of donors, the genetic and exposure-history diversity represented was limited. Clonotypes shared by all four sorted-subset donors showed higher generation probabilities than non-shared clonotypes. Based on pairwise subsampling, the degree of clonotype sharing among donors was expected to be affected by sequencing depth. Even with the large sequencing depth, rarefaction of the sorted-subset datasets indicated that sequencing was incomplete. Sharing across a few donors was observed for approximately 4.6% of naive CD4, 3.5% of naive CD8, 2.3% of memory CD4, and approximately 0.41% of memory CD8 clonotypes.

Via the germline V gene, CDR1 is MNHEY and CDR2 SVGAGI. The CDR3 runs 13 residues from the cysteine to the phenylalanine. Only the CDR3 DNA is retained, 39 bases long and in frame from the first base. The germline ends are 10 bases apart after V is trimmed by 5 bases and J by 5 bases. Healthy HIV-negative adults with no recently reported acute infections or vaccinations were included as donors. Only Caucasian adults living in Nashville, Tennessee, USA were represented among the donors. Magnetic negative selection was used to enrich CD4+ T cells, after which naive cells were positively selected on CD45RA and the negative fraction became the memory subset. Blood was obtained by leukapheresis, after which PBMCs were separated by Ficoll-Histopaque density gradient centrifugation and cryopreserved in liquid nitrogen vapor phase. Analytical flow cytometry was used to check the purity and quantity of each magnetically sorted T cell population. Genomic DNA was isolated from every sorted fraction and measured by UV absorbance on a Nanodrop 2000c.

The sequence joins TRBV6-5 to TRBJ2-1; no D segment can be confidently identified. This sequence was found in a man between 18 and 29 years old in good health. The specimen was memory CD4+ T cells sorted from blood. The cell subset or site label for this specimen denotes: CD45RA-negative fraction. The CDR3: CASSKVGNNEQFF. The bases read TGTGCCAGCAGTAAGGTGGGAAACAATGAGCAGTTCTTC.